The 29 T cell receptor beta chains below come from one sample, sequenced in a study of CD8+ T cells in alopecia areata. Sequencing relied on a cDNA template that was reverse transcribed from extracted RNA. Some clones are missing from TCRdb's copy, which holds only in-frame ones; the method was immunoSEQ multiplex PCR. The sample lists approximately 150,000 clones; roughly 60% were seen once. Sequences were obtained from CD4+ T cells sorted from blood. The receptors here all came from a human donor in good health.

This chain connects TRBV6-5 to TRBJ2-1, with D tentatively TRBD2 (6 bases). The CDR3 is 15 amino acids. The V gene's germline CDR1 is MNHEY and CDR2 SVGAGI. Trimming took 5 bases from V and 1 from J, leaving 12 bases between them. Here the CDR3 DNA reads TGTGCCAGCAGTGCGCTAGCGTTATCCTACAATGAGCAGTTCTTC. This codes for CASSALALSYNEQFF.

This chain links TRBV29-1 with TRBJ2-2; the match to TRBD2 covers 7 bases. Germline V gives CDR1 SQVTM, CDR2 ANQGSEA. The CDR3 runs 15 residues. V lost 1 base, J lost 3 bases, and 5 bases stayed unmatched. The CDR3 region is CSVEVASGDTGELFF. In nucleotides, the CDR3 is TGCAGCGTTGAAGTAGCTAGCGGTGACACCGGGGAGCTGTTTTTT.

The gene calls are TRBV29-1 and TRBJ2-3; TRBD2 is a possible D gene (5 bases). Germline V lookup: CDR1 SQVTM, CDR2 ANQGSEA. V was clipped by 4 bases and J by 6 bases, with 11 bases between them. The CDR3 is made up of 12 amino acids. The CDR3 DNA reads as TGCAGCGTTGCCTCGACGGGGGATACGCAGTATTTT. Translating gives CSVASTGDTQYF.

This clone has a handful of counts. V is TRBV2 and J is TRBJ2-5, with D unresolved. The CDR3 has 12 residues. The V end was cut by 1 base, the J end by 4 bases, with 4 bases between. The germline V gene has CDR1 SNHLY and CDR2 FYNNEI. CDR3 region: CASSEGGETQYF. The CDR3 nucleotides read TGTGCCAGCAGTGAAGGCGGAGAGACCCAGTACTTC.

This chain links TRBV11-2 with TRBJ2-4, with 9 bases matching TRBD1. CDR3 size: 17 residues. Germline trimming cut 2 bases from V and 8 bases from J; bases unmatched to any gene: 13. Germline V gene data show CDR1 as SGHAT and CDR2 as FQNNGV. CDR3 protein: CASSLRGVGDRGDIQYF. The CDR3 DNA reads as TGTGCCAGCAGCTTAAGAGGGGTCGGTGACAGGGGGGACATTCAGTACTTC.

The chain links TRBV29-1 to TRBJ2-6; D gene ambiguous. With 1 base removed from V and 0 bases from J, the gap between germline ends came to 7 bases. The CDR3 length is 15 residues. The V gene's germline CDR1 is SQVTM and CDR2 ANQGSEA. The CDR3 loop is CSVEVGISGANVLTF. CDR3 nucleotide sequence: TGCAGCGTTGAAGTAGGGATCTCTGGGGCCAACGTCCTGACTTTC.

This clone was counted only a few times. The CDR3: CASSYEVYSTDTQYF. DNA of the CDR3: TGTGCCAGCAGTTACGAGGTTTATAGCACAGATACGCAGTATTTT. The rearrangement joins TRBV6-6 to TRBJ2-3; D is ambiguous. The CDR3 has 15 residues. CDR1 is MNHNY, CDR2 SVGAGI, per germline (reference sequence). The germline V and J ends were trimmed by 2 bases and 0 bases, with 9 bases remaining between them.

This clone was picked up a small number of times. V is TRBV29-1 and J is TRBJ1-1; D is unresolved. The length of the CDR3 is 12 residues. V was shortened by 7 bases and J by 1 base, with 10 bases between the two germline ends. Germline-derived CDR1 and CDR2 are SQVTM and ANQGSEA. CDR3 coding DNA: TGCAGCGGTGTTTCATGGAACACTGAAGCTTTCTTT. It translates to CSGVSWNTEAFF.

This clone was seen at least ten times. The gene calls are TRBV18 and TRBJ1-2; TRBD1 aligns across 9 bases. Germline CDR1 reads KGHSH; CDR2 reads LQKENI. After removal of 0 bases from V and 5 bases from J, the junction contained 4 bases not matched to a gene. The CDR3 has 15 residues. The CDR3 region has the DNA TGTGCCAGCTCACCACCAAGGACAGGGGAGTATGGCTACACCTTC. Residues: CASSPPRTGEYGYTF.

A single count supports this clone. The rearrangement uses TRBV10-2 and TRBJ2-2; TRBD2 might be the D (5 bases). V lost 11 bases and J 1 base, leaving 17 bases between the germline ends. The CDR3 runs 15 residues. Germline loops: CDR1 WSHSY, CDR2 SAAADI. The CDR3 region is CAVKGGRGNTGELFF. In nucleotides, the CDR3 is TGCGCCGTCAAGGGCGGACGGGGGAACACCGGGGAGCTGTTTTTT.

This chain uses TRBV13 with TRBJ2-2; the D is unclear. The germline V and J ends were trimmed by 3 bases and 5 bases, with 7 bases remaining between them. This CDR3 is 13 amino acids long. The germline V gene has CDR1 PRHDT and CDR2 FYEKMQ (reference sequence). In DNA, the CDR3 is TGTGCCAGCAGCTTTTTCCGAACCGGGGAGCTGTTTTTT. Protein product: CASSFFRTGELFF.

The chain joins TRBV30 to TRBJ1-5; D is perhaps TRBD1 (5 bases). Germline CDR1 reads GTSNPN; CDR2 reads SVGIG (reference sequence). The germline V and J ends were trimmed by 3 bases and 6 bases, with 15 bases remaining between them. This CDR3 region has 14 residues. The CDR3 sequence is CAWSAGTLGQPQHF. In DNA, the CDR3 is TGTGCCTGGAGCGCCGGGACCCTCGGTCAGCCCCAGCATTTT.

The chain carries TRBV6-5 and TRBJ2-3; no reliable D call. Germline V gives CDR1 MNHEY, CDR2 SVGAGI. The CDR3 is 14 residues long. The ends were cut back, 0 bases at V and 0 bases at J, with 4 bases in the middle. The chain's CDR3 is CASSYSGSTDTQYF. The CDR3 nucleotides are TGTGCCAGCAGTTACTCCGGGAGCACAGATACGCAGTATTTT.

The chain joins TRBV6-5 to TRBJ2-4; D is uncertain. The germline CDR1 and CDR2 sequences are MNHEY and SVGAGI. The CDR3 totals 15 residues. V gave up 5 bases and J gave up 0 bases, with 11 bases separating them. CDR3 nucleotides: TGTGCCAGCAGTCCCCCAGGCCTAGCCAAAAACATTCAGTACTTC. Residues: CASSPPGLAKNIQYF.

This clone has a handful of counts. The V call is TRBV28, the J call TRBJ2-3, with D perhaps given as TRBD1 or TRBD2 (5 bases each). Trimming stripped 5 bases from V and 10 bases from J, with 10 bases between. This CDR3 region has 11 residues. The V gene's germline CDR1 is MDHEN and CDR2 SYDVKM. CDR3 amino acids: CASSGGPAQYF. The CDR3 coding sequence is TGTGCCAGCAGTGGGGGACCCGCGCAGTATTTT.

This chain uses TRBV27 with TRBJ2-7, with no clear D. V was pared by 4 bases and J by 0 bases, with 4 bases between. Germline V gene data show CDR1 as MNHEY and CDR2 as SMNVEV (reference sequence). This CDR3 is built from 12 residues. CDR3 region: CASSSRSYEQYF. The CDR3 nucleotides read TGTGCCAGCAGTTCCCGCTCCTACGAGCAGTACTTC.

There are a few counts of this clone. The CDR3 DNA reads TGTGCCAGCAGCTTAAAAGGAGACCTGGGAGAGACCCAGTACTTC. It is translated as CASSLKGDLGETQYF. The chain couples TRBV7-3 to TRBJ2-5; D call uncertain. In germline, CDR1 is SGHTA, CDR2 FQGTGA. Trimming left V 1 base short and J 4 bases short, with 13 bases between. There are 15 residues in the CDR3.

J is TRBJ2-5 and V is TRBV28; D may be TRBD2 (6 bases). The CDR3 totals 14 residues. Per the germline V gene, CDR1 is MDHEN and CDR2 is SYDVKM. V dropped 6 bases and J dropped 5 bases, with 16 bases sitting between them. The CDR3 region is CASSPGGQRETQYF. For the CDR3, the DNA is TGTGCCAGCAGCCCCGGAGGGCAGAGGGAGACCCAGTACTTC.

The chain has TRBV5-6 and TRBJ2-1; a possible D gene is TRBD2 (6 bases). With 4 bases removed from V and 7 bases from J, the gap between germline ends came to 18 bases. The CDR3 totals 15 residues. Germline loops: CDR1 SGHDT, CDR2 YYEEEE. As DNA, the CDR3 is TGTGCCAGCAGCCCTTTAGCGGCCAAAGGGAATGAGCAGTTCTTC. Encoded protein: CASSPLAAKGNEQFF.

This chain links TRBV29-1 with TRBJ2-6; D ambiguous. Per germline, CDR1 SQVTM and CDR2 ANQGSEA. This CDR3 spans 15 amino acids. V lost 0 bases to trimming and J lost 0 bases, with 6 bases between them. CDR3 region: CSVEDHTSGANVLTF. The CDR3 coding sequence is TGCAGCGTTGAAGATCATACCTCTGGGGCCAACGTCCTGACTTTC.

In this sample, this clone turned up once. V gene TRBV7-8 combines with J gene TRBJ2-1; D might be TRBD1 or TRBD2, each matching 5 bases. The V gene's germline CDR1 is SGHVS and CDR2 FQNEAQ. CDR3 length equals 15 residues. Trimming shortened V by 5 bases and J by 5 bases, and 16 bases separated the two germline ends. CDR3 amino acids: CASSPRGRDDNEQFF. CDR3 nucleotide sequence: TGTGCCAGCAGCCCGCGTGGACGGGACGACAATGAGCAGTTCTTC. Together with reference TRBV7-8 and TRBJ2-1, the CDR3 gives the full variable domain: GAGVSQSPRYKVAKRGQDVALRCDPISGHVSLFWYQQALGQGPEFLTYFQNEAQLDKSGLPSDRFFAERPEGSVSTLKIQRTQQEDSAVYLCASSPRGRDDNEQFFGPGTRLTVL.

The chain couples TRBV29-1 to TRBJ2-3; TRBD1 matches 7 bases. Germline assignment: CDR1 SQVTM and CDR2 ANQGSEA. This CDR3 comprises 12 residues. After removal of 3 bases from V and 4 bases from J, the junction contained 1 base not matched to a gene. The CDR3: CSVDRGSDTQYF. For the CDR3, the DNA is TGCAGCGTTGACAGGGGGTCAGATACGCAGTATTTT.

This clone showed up just a few times. The chain joins TRBV28 to TRBJ2-3; tentatively, D is TRBD2 (6 bases). The length of the CDR3 is 15 residues. Germline V gene lookup returns CDR1 MDHEN and CDR2 SYDVKM. V was trimmed by 6 bases and J by 2 bases, leaving 15 bases between them. CDR3 DNA: TGTGCCAGCAGAATCGGGGGTTTTTCCACAGATACGCAGTATTTT. Its translation is CASRIGGFSTDTQYF.

V gene TRBV29-1 combines with J gene TRBJ2-2; no clear D. Germline V lookup: CDR1 SQVTM, CDR2 ANQGSEA. CDR3 length: 13 amino acids. With 5 bases removed from V and 0 bases from J, the gap between germline ends came to 7 bases. The CDR3 DNA reads as TGCAGCGTTCTTGCCGCGAACACCGGGGAGCTGTTTTTT. Its translation: CSVLAANTGELFF.

The rearrangement links TRBV6-5 to TRBJ1-2, with D unclear. V was shortened by 2 bases and J by 8 bases, with 9 bases between the two germline ends. From germline, CDR1 is MNHEY and CDR2 SVGAGI. The CDR3 extends over 12 amino acids. Written as DNA, the CDR3 is TGTGCCAGCAGTTACCTGGGAGGCGGCTACACCTTC. Its protein product is CASSYLGGGYTF.

This chain links TRBV7-8 with TRBJ2-6, with a weak D call TRBD1 (6 bases). The CDR3 has 16 amino acids. The germline V gene encodes CDR1 SGHVS and CDR2 FQNEAQ. Between the trimmed V and J ends, which lost 6 bases and 0 bases, there was a span of 12 bases. CDR3 DNA: TGTGCCAGCAGTCGGACAGTACCCTCTGGGGCCAACGTCCTGACTTTC. Its translation: CASSRTVPSGANVLTF.

This clone was seen a few times. The genes are TRBV5-4 and TRBJ1-1, with D perhaps matching TRBD1 (6 bases). Deletions cut 1 base from V and 1 base from J, with 11 bases between. The CDR3 totals 15 residues. Germline assignment: CDR1 SGHNT and CDR2 YYREEE (reference sequence). The CDR3 is CASSLWGRGNTEAFF. CDR3 in DNA: TGTGCCAGCAGCTTGTGGGGGCGCGGGAACACTGAAGCTTTCTTT.

This clone was counted a single time. The V gene is TRBV18, the J gene TRBJ2-1; 7 positions match TRBD2. V gave up 5 bases and J gave up 7 bases; unmatched junction bases: 2. CDR1 is KGHSH and CDR2 is LQKENI in the germline V gene. The CDR3 contains 12 residues. The chain's CDR3 is CASSSGVNEQFF. CDR3 in DNA: TGTGCCAGCTCAAGCGGGGTAAATGAGCAGTTCTTC.

This chain connects TRBV28 to TRBJ2-7, with D uncertain. Germline V gene lookup returns CDR1 MDHEN and CDR2 SYDVKM. The V end lost 2 bases, the J end lost 0 bases, and 11 bases lay between the germline ends. The CDR3 consists of 15 residues. The CDR3 DNA reads as TGTGCCAGCAGTTTAAGTAGAACAGACTCCTACGAGCAGTACTTC. Its translation: CASSLSRTDSYEQYF.